What follows are 29 T cell receptor beta chains derived from one specimen sequenced in a study of pediatric ulcerative colitis. Sequencing used immunoSEQ multiplex PCR; TCRdb keeps in-frame clones, though not all of them. This table holds about 64,000 clones, 86% found once. The sample taken for sequencing was blood. Receptor source: a boy aged 10-17 years with severe ulcerative colitis.

The rearrangement joins TRBV27 to TRBJ2-1; possible D gene TRBD1, 6 bases. Trimming left V 6 bases short and J 0 bases short, with 9 bases between. CDR1 and CDR2 (germline): MNHEY, SMNVEV (reference sequence). The CDR3 loop spans 14 amino acids. CDR3 in DNA: TGTGCCAGCAGAACAGGGTCCTCCTACAATGAGCAGTTCTTC. Translation gives CASRTGSSYNEQFF.

V and J are TRBV30 and TRBJ2-7; no firm D call. Trimming took off 1 base at V and 0 bases at J, with 7 bases between the two ends. Germline V gives CDR1 GTSNPN, CDR2 SVGIG (reference sequence). The CDR3 sequence is 13 residues long. CDR3 nucleotides: TGTGCCTGGAGTGGGAGAAGCTCCTACGAGCAGTACTTC. As protein: CAWSGRSSYEQYF.

J is TRBJ2-2 and V is TRBV5-5; D call uncertain. Per the germline V gene, CDR1 is SGHKS and CDR2 is YYEKEE (reference sequence). The ends were cut back, 1 base at V and 7 bases at J, with 14 bases in the middle. The CDR3 contains 15 residues. In DNA form, the CDR3 reads TGTGCCAGCAGCTTGTTTGGAGCCCACCGCGGGGAGCTGTTTTTT. This codes for CASSLFGAHRGELFF. Complete variable domain (other parts from reference TRBV5-5 and TRBJ2-2): DAGVTQSPTHLIKTRGQQVTLRCSPISGHKSVSWYQQVLGQGPQFIFQYYEKEERGRGNFPDRFSARQFPNYSSELNVNALLLGDSALYLCASSLFGAHRGELFFGEGSRLTVL.

The DNA for the CDR3 is TGTGCCAGCAGCTTATTCAGAGGCGGGGAGCTGTTTTTT. This gives the protein CASSLFRGGELFF. V gene TRBV11-2 combines with J gene TRBJ2-2; D is ambiguous. The CDR3 loop spans 13 amino acids. V was trimmed by 2 bases and J by 7 bases, leaving 8 bases between them. Germline CDR1 SGHAT, CDR2 FQNNGV.

The chain combines TRBV29-1 with TRBJ1-2; 8 nucleotides match TRBD1. This CDR3 has 15 residues. Germline CDR1 reads SQVTM; CDR2 reads ANQGSEA. After removal of 0 bases from V and 4 bases from J, the junction contained 7 bases not matched to a gene. This chain's CDR3 is CSVEDPGTGTYGYTF. The CDR3 DNA follows: TGCAGCGTTGAAGATCCCGGGACAGGAACCTATGGCTACACCTTC.

CDR3 nucleotides: TGTGCCTGCCGTAGACAGGGGAGCACAGATACGCAGTATTTT. Translated: CACRRQGSTDTQYF. V gene TRBV30 combines with J gene TRBJ2-3; TRBD1 matches 8 bases. Unmatched junction bases numbered 5, after V lost 6 bases and J lost 0 bases. The CDR3 is 14 amino acids. In germline, CDR1 is GTSNPN, CDR2 SVGIG (reference sequence).

This clone was seen a single time. This rearrangement joins TRBV2 to TRBJ2-5, with D unclear. The CDR3 is made up of 13 amino acids. Germline-derived CDR1 and CDR2 are SNHLY and FYNNEI. Trimming took 6 bases from V and 7 from J, leaving 15 bases between them. CDR3 bases: TGTGCCAGCAGCGTGTACCTAGATGGGACCCAGTACTTC. Its translation: CASSVYLDGTQYF.

This clone occurred once. This sample includes further DNA sequences coding for the same CDR3. V gene TRBV5-6 combines with J gene TRBJ2-1; D gene uncertain. This CDR3 comprises 13 residues. Trimming removed 0 bases from V and 6 bases from J, with 7 bases in between. CDR1 and CDR2 (germline): SGHDT, YYEEEE. CDR3 nucleotide sequence: TGTGCCAGCAGCTTGGCTGGCAGCAATGAGCAGTTCTTC. Translation: CASSLAGSNEQFF. The full variable domain, completed using reference TRBV5-6 and TRBJ2-1, is DAGVTQSPTHLIKTRGQQVTLRCSPKSGHDTVSWYQQALGQGPQFIFQYYEEEERQRGNFPDRFSGHQFPNYSSELNVNALLLGDSALYLCASSLAGSNEQFFGPGTRLTVL.

The sample holds a few counts of this clone. The chain recombines TRBV19 with TRBJ1-2; D is unresolved. Germline CDR1 reads LNHDA; CDR2 reads SQIVND (reference sequence). The CDR3 runs 10 residues. Trimming cost V 9 bases and J 8 bases, with 10 bases left between them. The CDR3 protein is CASASDGYTF. Written as DNA, the CDR3 is TGTGCCAGCGCCTCTGACGGCTACACCTTC.

The chain combines TRBV7-6 with TRBJ2-5, with no clear D. From germline, CDR1 is SGHVS and CDR2 FNYEAQ. The CDR3 consists of 18 residues. V was cut by 5 bases and J by 0 bases, with 22 bases left in between. The DNA for the CDR3 is TGTGCCAGCAGCCCCGGGTTGTCGTCGGCTGAGAACCAAGAGACCCAGTACTTC. Translation gives CASSPGLSSAENQETQYF. The entire variable domain, with the rest obtained from reference TRBV7-6 and TRBJ2-5, is as follows: GAGVSQSPRYKVTKRGQDVALRCDPISGHVSLYWYRQALGQGPEFLTYFNYEAQQDKSGLPNDRFSAERPEGSISTLTIQRTEQRDSAMYRCASSPGLSSAENQETQYFGPGTRLLVL.

This chain uses TRBV27 with TRBJ2-1; 9 bases map to TRBD2. The CDR3 is 14 residues long. Germline V CDR1 and CDR2: MNHEY, SMNVEV (reference sequence). V lost 5 bases, J lost 7 bases, and 6 bases stayed unmatched. In DNA form, the CDR3 reads TGTGCCAGCAGTATAGCGGGAGTAGGGAATGAGCAGTTCTTC. Amino acid sequence: CASSIAGVGNEQFF.

The rearrangement joins TRBV30 to TRBJ1-1; possible D gene TRBD1, 6 bases. The germline V gene has CDR1 GTSNPN and CDR2 SVGIG (reference sequence). This CDR3 region has 16 residues. V was shortened by 2 bases and J by 2 bases, with 18 bases between the two germline ends. The CDR3 loop is CAWSRGMGGINTEAFF. In DNA form, the CDR3 reads TGTGCCTGGAGTAGGGGGATGGGAGGGATCAACACTGAAGCTTTCTTT.

V is TRBV19 and J is TRBJ1-1; D may be TRBD1 (5 bases). Trimming cost V 0 bases and J 3 bases, with 14 bases left between them. Germline values: CDR1 LNHDA, CDR2 SQIVND (reference sequence). This CDR3 comprises 16 residues. The CDR3 reads CASSIDGAGGYTEAFF. CDR3 nucleotides: TGTGCCAGTAGTATAGATGGGGCAGGAGGTTACACTGAAGCTTTCTTT.

On this clone itself: One end of the junction does not line up with germline, which may come from a read error. The V gene is TRBV19, the J gene TRBJ2-7, with no clear D. The CDR3 is 14 amino acids. In germline, CDR1 is LNHDA, CDR2 SQIVND (reference sequence). Here the CDR3 DNA reads TGTGCCAGTAGTCCCCAGGTTGGGTCCTCCGAGCAGTACTTC. Translating it yields CASSPQVGSSEQYF.

The CDR3 loop is CAWSPGTDFRYGYTF. In DNA form, the CDR3 reads TGTGCCTGGTCCCCCGGGACGGATTTTCGCTATGGCTACACCTTC. V and J are TRBV30 and TRBJ1-2; possibly TRBD1 for D (5 bases). V lost 5 bases and J lost 4, with 20 bases in between. The CDR3 runs 15 residues. CDR1 and CDR2 from the germline V gene are GTSNPN and SVGIG (reference sequence). Full variable domain (outside the CDR3, taken from reference TRBV30 and TRBJ1-2): SQTIHQWPATLVQPVGSPLSLECTVEGTSNPNLYWYRQAAGRGLQLLFYSVGIGQISSEVPQNLSASRPQDRQFILSSKKLLLSDSGFYLCAWSPGTDFRYGYTFGSGTRLTVV.

This sequence joins TRBV27 and TRBJ1-1; 8 bases are shared with TRBD1. This CDR3 contains 17 residues. V trimming: 3 bases; J trimming: 10 bases; junction bases outside the gene matches: 19. Per the germline V gene, CDR1 is MNHEY and CDR2 is SMNVEV (reference sequence). The DNA of the CDR3 is TGTGCCAGCAGTTTCCCCCAATCGGGACAGGCAAGGCTAGGAGCTTTCTTT. This translates into CASSFPQSGQARLGAFF.

J is TRBJ1-2 and V is TRBV6-5; D is perhaps TRBD1 (6 bases). This CDR3 is 16 amino acids long. CDR1 is MNHEY, CDR2 SVGAGI, per germline. Trimming shortened V by 4 bases and J by 2 bases, and 17 bases separated the two germline ends. The CDR3 region is CASSSLRTALNYGYTF. The CDR3 DNA is TGTGCCAGCAGTTCCCTCCGGACAGCCCTCAACTATGGCTACACCTTC.

CDR3 sequence reads: CASSTGSRTQETQYF. For the CDR3, the DNA is TGTGCCAGCAGCACAGGGTCCCGGACTCAAGAGACCCAGTACTTC. The chain employs TRBV21-1 and TRBJ2-5. TRBV21-1 is labeled a pseudogene. The CDR3 consists of 15 residues.

V is TRBV2 and J is TRBJ2-1, with D hard to call. The CDR3 is made up of 12 amino acids. Per the germline V gene, CDR1 is SNHLY and CDR2 is FYNNEI. V shed 1 base and J shed 8 bases, with 6 bases lying between them. The CDR3: CASSEVRYEQFF. The CDR3 region has the DNA TGTGCCAGCAGTGAAGTCCGTTATGAGCAGTTCTTC.

CDR3 in DNA: TGTGCCACCCTAGGCCCGGGAGGTACAGATACGCAGTATTTT. This translates into CATLGPGGTDTQYF. The V and J genes are TRBV2 and TRBJ2-3; TRBD2 agrees at 7 bases. Germline CDR1 reads SNHLY; CDR2 reads FYNNEI. V shed 10 bases and J 3 bases; nucleotides not matched to a gene: 10. This CDR3 contains 14 residues.

The genes are TRBV2 and TRBJ2-1; D is undetermined. The V gene's germline CDR1 is SNHLY and CDR2 FYNNEI. V was cut by 6 bases and J by 9 bases, with 9 bases left in between. The CDR3 is made up of 11 amino acids. The CDR3 DNA is TGTGCCAGCAGGGTAGTAGTTGAGCAGTTCTTC. Translation: CASRVVVEQFF.

The chain has TRBV9 and TRBJ1-3; D unresolved. Trimming pared 3 bases from V and 4 bases from J, leaving 11 bases between. Germline CDR1 is SGDLS and CDR2 is YYNGEE. The CDR3 is made up of 14 amino acids. DNA for the CDR3: TGTGCCAGCAGCGAGTCCCCACAGGGAAACACCATATATTTT. It translates to CASSESPQGNTIYF.

This clone was seen once. The V call is TRBV19, the J call TRBJ2-1, with 11 bases aligning to TRBD2. The J segment lost 7 bases and the V segment lost 5 bases, leaving 1 base of the junction unmatched. This CDR3 contains 13 residues. Germline assignment: CDR1 LNHDA and CDR2 SQIVND (reference sequence). This chain's CDR3 is CASSGLAGNEQFF. The CDR3 DNA is TGTGCCAGTAGTGGACTAGCGGGTAATGAGCAGTTCTTC. Full variable domain (outside the CDR3, taken from reference TRBV19 and TRBJ2-1): DGGITQSPKYLFRKEGQNVTLSCEQNLNHDAMYWYRQDPGQGLRLIYYSQIVNDFQKGDIAEGYSVSREKKESFPLTVTSAQKNPTAFYLCASSGLAGNEQFFGPGTRLTVL.

This chain connects TRBV5-1 to TRBJ2-4; 8 bases align to TRBD1. The germline CDR1 and CDR2 sequences are SGHRS and YFSETQ. The CDR3 is made up of 16 amino acids. The junction had 2 bases not matched to a gene; V was cut back by 0 bases and J by 0 bases. In DNA, the CDR3 is TGCGCCAGCAGCTTGGGGGACAGGTCAGCCAAAAACATTCAGTACTTC. Its protein is CASSLGDRSAKNIQYF.

The V gene is TRBV6-5, the J gene TRBJ2-7; the D gene is possibly TRBD1 (5 bases). CDR1 MNHEY and CDR2 SVGAGI come from the germline V gene. V was shortened by 5 bases and J by 5 bases, with 10 bases between the two germline ends. The CDR3 spans 12 residues. The CDR3: CASSQGGNEQYF. CDR3 nucleotide sequence: TGTGCCAGCAGTCAGGGTGGTAACGAGCAGTACTTC.

The rearrangement uses TRBV2 and TRBJ1-2; TRBD1 is a possible D gene (6 bases). V was pared by 8 bases and J by 3 bases, with 13 bases between. The V gene's germline CDR1 is SNHLY and CDR2 FYNNEI. This CDR3 contains 13 residues. CDR3: CASSPQGHYGYTF. CDR3 nucleotide sequence: TGTGCCAGCTCCCCCCAGGGGCACTATGGCTACACCTTC.

This clone was observed a handful of times. This chain links TRBV6-5 with TRBJ1-2, with D perhaps matching TRBD1 (5 bases). V lost 4 bases to trimming and J lost 7 bases, with 19 bases between them. The CDR3 extends over 15 amino acids. Germline V gene data show CDR1 as MNHEY and CDR2 as SVGAGI. CDR3 loop: CASSFSPAWGSGYTF. The CDR3 nucleotides read TGTGCCAGCAGTTTTTCGCCGGCCTGGGGGTCTGGCTACACCTTC.

The rearrangement joins TRBV4-3 to TRBJ2-5; a possible D gene is TRBD2 (6 bases). Germline CDR1 is LGHNA and CDR2 is YSLEER. V was clipped by 0 bases and J by 5 bases, with 7 bases between them. This CDR3 has 13 amino acids. CDR3 nucleotides: TGCGCCAGCAGCCAAGATCGGGAGGAGACCCAGTACTTC. Translation gives CASSQDREETQYF.

The J gene is TRBJ2-7, the V gene TRBV27; TRBD1 matches at 9 bases. Trimming took 3 bases from V and 1 from J; bases not matched to a gene: 1. In germline, CDR1 is MNHEY, CDR2 SMNVEV (reference sequence). This CDR3 has 14 residues. The CDR3 here is CASSFGTGSYEQYF. CDR3 DNA sequence: TGTGCCAGCAGTTTCGGGACAGGGTCCTACGAGCAGTACTTC.